The TCR beta chain described here comes from a study of cytomegalovirus exposure and HLA in healthy donors. General study results and limits: Serostatus for CMV was the only available immune exposure information.

Remarks on this clone: Its specificity is unknown.

The germline gives CDR1 WSHSY, CDR2 SAAADI. There are 13 residues in the CDR3. With 5 bases clipped from V and 1 base from J, the junction kept 1 base outside the gene matches. The PCR employed 60 Vbeta primers together with 13 Jbeta primers. Using immunoSEQ multiplex PCR, the repertoire was profiled, and TCRdb retains in-frame clones only, with some absent. Of some 63,000 clones in the sample, 75% to 90% are singletons; the top ten hold under 5%. Sequencing was performed on PBMCs. The clonotype originates from a woman between 40 and 50 years old in good health and CMV-seronegative. The rearrangement joins TRBV10-2 to TRBJ1-1, with 7 bases that match TRBD1. This chain's CDR3 is CASSSGGNTEAFF. The DNA of the CDR3 is TGCGCCAGCAGTTCAGGGGGGAACACTGAAGCTTTCTTT.